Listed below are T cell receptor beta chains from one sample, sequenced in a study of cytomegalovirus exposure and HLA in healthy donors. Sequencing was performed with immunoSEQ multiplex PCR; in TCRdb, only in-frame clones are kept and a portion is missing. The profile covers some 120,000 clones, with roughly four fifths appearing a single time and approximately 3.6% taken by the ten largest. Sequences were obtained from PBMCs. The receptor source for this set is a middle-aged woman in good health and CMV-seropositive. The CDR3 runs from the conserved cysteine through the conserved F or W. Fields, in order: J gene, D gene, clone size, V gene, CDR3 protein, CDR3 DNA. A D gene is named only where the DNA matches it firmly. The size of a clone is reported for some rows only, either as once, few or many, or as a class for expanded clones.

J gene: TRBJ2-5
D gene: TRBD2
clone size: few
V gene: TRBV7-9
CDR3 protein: CASSPRTSGSVKTQYF
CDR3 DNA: TGTGCCAGCAGCCCTCGGACTAGCGGGAGTGTAAAGACCCAGTACTTC

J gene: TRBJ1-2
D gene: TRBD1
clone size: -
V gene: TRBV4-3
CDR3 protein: CASSQQDRAGGYTF
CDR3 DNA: TGCGCCAGCAGCCAGCAGGACAGGGCAGGAGGCTACACCTTC

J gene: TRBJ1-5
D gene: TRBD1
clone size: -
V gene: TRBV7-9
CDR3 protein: CASSTGGASNQPQHF
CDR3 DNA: TGTGCCAGCAGTACAGGGGGGGCGAGCAATCAGCCCCAGCATTTT

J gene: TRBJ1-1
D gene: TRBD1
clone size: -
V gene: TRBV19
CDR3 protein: CASSRPGQRNTEAFF
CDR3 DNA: TGTGCCAGTAGTAGACCGGGACAGAGGAACACTGAAGCTTTCTTT

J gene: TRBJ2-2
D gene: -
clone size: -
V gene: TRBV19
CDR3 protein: CASSIDVGASTGELFF
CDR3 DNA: TGTGCCAGTAGTATAGATGTGGGAGCCTCCACCGGGGAGCTGTTTTTT

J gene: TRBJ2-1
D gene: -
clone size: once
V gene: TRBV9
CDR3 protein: CASSVGSTSSYNEQFF
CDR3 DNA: TGTGCCAGCAGCGTAGGGAGCACGAGCTCCTACAATGAGCAGTTCTTC

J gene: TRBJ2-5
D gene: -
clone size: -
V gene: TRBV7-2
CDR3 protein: CASSASPRETQYF
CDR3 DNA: TGTGCCAGCAGCGCCAGCCCGCGGGAGACCCAGTACTTC

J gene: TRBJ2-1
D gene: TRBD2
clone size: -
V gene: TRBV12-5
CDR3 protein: CASGLVTPRLAGGGEQFF
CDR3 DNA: TGTGCTAGTGGTTTGGTAACCCCTCGGCTAGCGGGAGGGGGGGAGCAGTTCTTC

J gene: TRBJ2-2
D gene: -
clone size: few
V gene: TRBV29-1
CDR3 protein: CSVGEINTGELFF
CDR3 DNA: TGCAGCGTTGGGGAGATTAACACCGGGGAGCTGTTTTTT

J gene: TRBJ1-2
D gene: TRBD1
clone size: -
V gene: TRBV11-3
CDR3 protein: CATPRDRSYGYTF
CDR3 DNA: TGTGCCACTCCCCGGGACAGATCATATGGCTACACCTTC

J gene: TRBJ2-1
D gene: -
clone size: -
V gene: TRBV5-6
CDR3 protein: CASSLTGGSGYNEQFF
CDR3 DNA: TGTGCCAGCAGCTTGACCGGTGGTAGCGGCTACAATGAGCAGTTCTTC

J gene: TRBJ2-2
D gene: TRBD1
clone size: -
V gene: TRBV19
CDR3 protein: CASGTEYTGELFF
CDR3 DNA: TGTGCCAGTGGGACAGAGTACACCGGGGAGCTGTTTTTT

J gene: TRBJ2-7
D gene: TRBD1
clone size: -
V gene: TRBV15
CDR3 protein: CATSRDFLGQGCEQYF
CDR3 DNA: TGTGCCACCAGCAGAGATTTCCTGGGACAGGGCTGCGAGCAGTACTTC

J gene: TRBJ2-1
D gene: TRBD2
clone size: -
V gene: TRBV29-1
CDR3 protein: CSLMTSGNPPEQFF
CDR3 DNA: TGCAGCCTAATGACTAGCGGGAATCCGCCTGAGCAGTTCTTC

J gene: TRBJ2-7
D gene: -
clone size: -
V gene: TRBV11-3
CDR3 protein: CASSLDPEGRICEQYF
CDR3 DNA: TGTGCCAGCAGCTTAGATCCAGAAGGGAGGATCTGCGAGCAGTACTTC

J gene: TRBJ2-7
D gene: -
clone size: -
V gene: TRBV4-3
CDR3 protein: CASSQDTVSYEQYF
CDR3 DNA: TGCGCCAGCAGCCAAGATACTGTCTCCTACGAGCAGTACTTC

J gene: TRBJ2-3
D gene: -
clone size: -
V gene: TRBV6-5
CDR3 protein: CASSYSSSRTDTQYF
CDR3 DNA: TGTGCCAGCAGTTACTCGTCTAGCAGGACAGATACGCAGTATTTT

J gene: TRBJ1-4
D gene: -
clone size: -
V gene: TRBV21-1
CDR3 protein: CASSKRGGQSFSATNEKLFF
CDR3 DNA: TGTGCCAGCAGCAAGCGGGGGGGACAGTCATTTTCCGCAACTAATGAAAAACTGTTTTTT

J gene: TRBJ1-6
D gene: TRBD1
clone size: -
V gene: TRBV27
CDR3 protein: CASSPYRGLGSPLHF
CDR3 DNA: TGTGCCAGCAGTCCGTACAGGGGTTTGGGTTCACCCCTCCACTTT

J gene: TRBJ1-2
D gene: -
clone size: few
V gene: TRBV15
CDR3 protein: CATSSGQNYGYTF
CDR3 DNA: TGTGCCACCAGTAGCGGGCAGAACTATGGCTACACCTTC

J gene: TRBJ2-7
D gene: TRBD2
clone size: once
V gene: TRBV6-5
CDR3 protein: CASSREGLYEQYF
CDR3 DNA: TGTGCCAGCTCGCGGGAGGGCCTCTACGAGCAGTACTTC

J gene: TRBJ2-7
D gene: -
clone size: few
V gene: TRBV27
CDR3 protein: CASSPSVGARYEQYF
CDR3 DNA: TGTGCCAGCAGCCCTTCGGTAGGGGCGCGTTACGAGCAGTACTTC

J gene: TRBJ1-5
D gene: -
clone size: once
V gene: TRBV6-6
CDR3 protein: CASEDTGGSQPQHF
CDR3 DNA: TGTGCCAGCGAGGATACGGGGGGGAGTCAGCCCCAGCATTTT

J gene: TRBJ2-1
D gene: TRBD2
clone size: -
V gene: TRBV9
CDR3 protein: CASSPGLAGAYNEQFF
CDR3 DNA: TGTGCCAGCAGCCCCGGACTAGCGGGTGCCTACAATGAGCAGTTCTTC

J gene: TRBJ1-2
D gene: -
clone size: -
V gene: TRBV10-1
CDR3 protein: CASSEFGHEGYTF
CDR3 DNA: TGCGCCAGCAGTGAATTTGGGCACGAGGGCTACACCTTC

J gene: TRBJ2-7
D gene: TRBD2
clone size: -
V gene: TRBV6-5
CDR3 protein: CASSYGGSGYEQYF
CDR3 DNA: TGTGCCAGCAGTTACGGCGGGAGCGGCTACGAGCAGTACTTC

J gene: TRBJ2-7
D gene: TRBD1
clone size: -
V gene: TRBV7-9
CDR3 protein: CASSPGTGSYEQYF
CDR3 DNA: TGTGCCAGCAGCCCCGGGACAGGTTCCTACGAGCAGTACTTC

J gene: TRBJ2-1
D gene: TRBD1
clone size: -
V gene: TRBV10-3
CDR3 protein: CAISGGQGATYNEQFF
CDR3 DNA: TGTGCCATCAGTGGTGGACAGGGGGCGACCTACAATGAGCAGTTCTTC

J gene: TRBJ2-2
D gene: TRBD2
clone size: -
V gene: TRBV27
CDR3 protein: CASIRRGGPIGNTGELFF
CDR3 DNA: TGTGCCAGCATTAGGCGGGGAGGGCCGATCGGGAACACCGGGGAGCTGTTTTTT

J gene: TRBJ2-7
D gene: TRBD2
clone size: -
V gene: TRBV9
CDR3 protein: CASSLMGTSEQYF
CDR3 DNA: TGTGCCAGCAGCCTTATGGGGACTAGTGAGCAGTACTTC

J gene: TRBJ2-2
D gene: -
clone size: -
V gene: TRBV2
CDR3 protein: CASRISTTPDRELFF
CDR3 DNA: TGTGCCAGCAGAATAAGTACTACTCCCGACCGGGAGCTGTTTTTT